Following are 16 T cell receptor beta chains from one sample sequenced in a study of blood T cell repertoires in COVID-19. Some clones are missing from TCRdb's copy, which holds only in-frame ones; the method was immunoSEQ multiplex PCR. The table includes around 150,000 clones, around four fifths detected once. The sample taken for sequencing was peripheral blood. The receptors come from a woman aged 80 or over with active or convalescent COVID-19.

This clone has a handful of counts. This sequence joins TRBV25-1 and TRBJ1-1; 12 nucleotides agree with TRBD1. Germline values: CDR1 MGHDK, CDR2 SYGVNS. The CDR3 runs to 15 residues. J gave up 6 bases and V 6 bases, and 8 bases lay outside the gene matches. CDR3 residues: CASSLGTGGVAEAFF. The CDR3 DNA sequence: TGTGCCAGCAGCCTCGGGACAGGGGGCGTCGCTGAAGCTTTCTTT.

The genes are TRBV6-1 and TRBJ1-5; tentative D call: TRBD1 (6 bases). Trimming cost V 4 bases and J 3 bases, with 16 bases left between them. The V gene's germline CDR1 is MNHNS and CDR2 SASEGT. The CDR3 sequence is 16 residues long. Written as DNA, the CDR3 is TGTGCCAGCAGTGCATATGCACAGGGTTTCAATCAGCCCCAGCATTTT. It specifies CASSAYAQGFNQPQHF.

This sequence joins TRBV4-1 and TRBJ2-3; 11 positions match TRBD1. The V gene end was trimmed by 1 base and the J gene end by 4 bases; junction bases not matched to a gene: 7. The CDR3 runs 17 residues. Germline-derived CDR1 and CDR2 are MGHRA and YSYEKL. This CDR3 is CASSQVGRDRGADTQYF. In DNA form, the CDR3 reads TGCGCCAGCAGCCAAGTTGGCCGGGACAGGGGGGCAGATACGCAGTATTTT.

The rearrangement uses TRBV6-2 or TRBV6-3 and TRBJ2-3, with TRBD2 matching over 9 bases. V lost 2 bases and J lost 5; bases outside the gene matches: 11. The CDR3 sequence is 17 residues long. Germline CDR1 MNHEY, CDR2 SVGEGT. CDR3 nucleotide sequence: TGTGCCAGCAGTTACGTTTACGGCGGGGGGGCAGAAGATACGCAGTATTTT. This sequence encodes CASSYVYGGGAEDTQYF.

In nucleotides, the CDR3 is TGTGCCAGCAGCCCGACGGGGGGTGCTTCTGAAGCTTTCTTT. Protein sequence: CASSPTGGASEAFF. This chain joins TRBV7-3 and TRBJ1-1; D is possibly TRBD1 (5 bases). Trimming shortened V by 5 bases and J by 6 bases, and 16 bases separated the two germline ends. The CDR3 length is 14 residues. Per germline, CDR1 SGHTA and CDR2 FQGTGA. Together with reference TRBV7-3 and TRBJ1-1, the CDR3 gives the full variable domain: GAGVSQTPSNKVTEKGKYVELRCDPISGHTALYWYRQSLGQGPEFLIYFQGTGAADDSGLPNDRFFAVRPEGSVSTLKIQRTERGDSAVYLCASSPTGGASEAFFGQGTRLTVV.

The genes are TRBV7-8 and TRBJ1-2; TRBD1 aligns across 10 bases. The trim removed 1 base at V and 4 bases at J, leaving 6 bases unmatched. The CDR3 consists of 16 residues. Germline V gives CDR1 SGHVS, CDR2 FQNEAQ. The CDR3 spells CASSLVPGQGFYGYTF. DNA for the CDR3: TGTGCCAGCAGCTTAGTCCCGGGACAGGGGTTCTATGGCTACACCTTC. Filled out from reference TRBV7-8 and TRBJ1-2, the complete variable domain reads GAGVSQSPRYKVAKRGQDVALRCDPISGHVSLFWYQQALGQGPEFLTYFQNEAQLDKSGLPSDRFFAERPEGSVSTLKIQRTQQEDSAVYLCASSLVPGQGFYGYTFGSGTRLTVV.

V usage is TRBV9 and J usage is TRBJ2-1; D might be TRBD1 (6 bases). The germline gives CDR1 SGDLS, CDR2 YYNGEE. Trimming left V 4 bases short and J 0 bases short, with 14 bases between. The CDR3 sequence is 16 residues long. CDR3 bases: TGTGCCAGCAGCATCTCCCGGGACATCTCCTACAATGAGCAGTTCTTC. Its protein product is CASSISRDISYNEQFF.

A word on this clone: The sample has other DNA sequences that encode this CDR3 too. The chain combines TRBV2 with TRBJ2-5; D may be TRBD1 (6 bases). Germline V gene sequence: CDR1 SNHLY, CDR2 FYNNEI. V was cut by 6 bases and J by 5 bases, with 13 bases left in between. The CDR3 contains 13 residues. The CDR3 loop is CASRGQGRETQYF. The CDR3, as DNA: TGTGCCAGCAGGGGGCAGGGGCGGGAGACCCAGTACTTC.

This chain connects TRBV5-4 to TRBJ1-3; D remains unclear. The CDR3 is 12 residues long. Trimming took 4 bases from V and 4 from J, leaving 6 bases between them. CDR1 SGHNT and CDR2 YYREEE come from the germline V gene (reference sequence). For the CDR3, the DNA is TGTGCCAGCAGCCCGGGGGGAAACACCATATATTTT. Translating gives CASSPGGNTIYF.

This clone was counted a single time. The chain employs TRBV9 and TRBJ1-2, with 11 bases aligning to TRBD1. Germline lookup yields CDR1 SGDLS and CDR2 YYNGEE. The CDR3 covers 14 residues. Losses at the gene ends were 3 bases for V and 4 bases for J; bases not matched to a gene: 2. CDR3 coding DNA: TGTGCCAGCAGCGACGGGACAGGGGGCTATGGCTACACCTTC. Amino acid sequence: CASSDGTGGYGYTF.

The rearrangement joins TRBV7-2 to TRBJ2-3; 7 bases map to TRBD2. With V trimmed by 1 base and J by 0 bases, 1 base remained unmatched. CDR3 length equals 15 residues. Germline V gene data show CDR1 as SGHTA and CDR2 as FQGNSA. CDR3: CASSLGGLSTDTQYF. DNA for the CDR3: TGTGCCAGCAGCTTAGGGGGACTAAGCACAGATACGCAGTATTTT.

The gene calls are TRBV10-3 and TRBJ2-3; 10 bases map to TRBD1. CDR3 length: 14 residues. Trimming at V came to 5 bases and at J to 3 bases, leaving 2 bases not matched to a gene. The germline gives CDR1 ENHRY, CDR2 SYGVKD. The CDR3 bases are TGTGCCATCAGTAGGACAGGGGGTACAGATACGCAGTATTTT. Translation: CAISRTGGTDTQYF.

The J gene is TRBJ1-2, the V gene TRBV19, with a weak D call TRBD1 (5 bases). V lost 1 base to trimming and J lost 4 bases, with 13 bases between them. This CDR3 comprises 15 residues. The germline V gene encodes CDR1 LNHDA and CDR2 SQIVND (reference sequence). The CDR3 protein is CASSIVGGKVYGYTF. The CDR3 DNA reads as TGTGCCAGTAGTATAGTGGGGGGGAAAGTCTATGGCTACACCTTC.

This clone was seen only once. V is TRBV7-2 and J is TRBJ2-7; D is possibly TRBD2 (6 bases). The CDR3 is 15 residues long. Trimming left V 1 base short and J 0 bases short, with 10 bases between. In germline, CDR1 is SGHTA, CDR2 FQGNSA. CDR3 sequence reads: CASSLDGGSSYEQYF. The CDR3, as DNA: TGTGCCAGCAGCTTAGACGGGGGAAGCTCCTACGAGCAGTACTTC. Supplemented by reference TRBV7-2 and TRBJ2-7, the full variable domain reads GAGVSQSPSNKVTEKGKDVELRCDPISGHTALYWYRQSLGQGLEFLIYFQGNSAPDKSGLPSDRFSAERTGGSVSTLTIQRTQQEDSAVYLCASSLDGGSSYEQYFGPGTRLTVT.

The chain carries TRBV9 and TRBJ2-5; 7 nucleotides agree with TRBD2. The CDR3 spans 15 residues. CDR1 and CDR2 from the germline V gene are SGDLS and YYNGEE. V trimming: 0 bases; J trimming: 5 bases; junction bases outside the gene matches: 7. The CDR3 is CASSVAGGSRETQYF. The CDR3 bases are TGTGCCAGCAGCGTAGCGGGGGGATCGCGGGAGACCCAGTACTTC.

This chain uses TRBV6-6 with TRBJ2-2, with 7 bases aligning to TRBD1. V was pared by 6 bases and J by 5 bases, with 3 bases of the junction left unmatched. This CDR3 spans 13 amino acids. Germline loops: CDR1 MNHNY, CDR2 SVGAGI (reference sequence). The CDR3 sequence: CASSRQGTGELFF. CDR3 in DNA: TGTGCCAGCAGCCGACAGGGAACCGGGGAGCTGTTTTTT.